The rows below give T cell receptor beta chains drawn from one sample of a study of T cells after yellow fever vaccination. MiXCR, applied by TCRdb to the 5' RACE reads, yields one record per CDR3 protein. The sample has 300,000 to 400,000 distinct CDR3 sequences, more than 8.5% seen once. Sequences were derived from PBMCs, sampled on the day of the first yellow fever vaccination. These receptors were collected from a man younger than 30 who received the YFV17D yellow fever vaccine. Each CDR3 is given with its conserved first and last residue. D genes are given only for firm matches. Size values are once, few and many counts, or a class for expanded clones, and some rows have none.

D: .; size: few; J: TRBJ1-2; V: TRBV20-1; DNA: TGCAGTGCTAGAGATTGGATTAACTATGGCTACACCTTC; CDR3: CSARDWINYGYTF
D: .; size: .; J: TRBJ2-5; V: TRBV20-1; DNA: TGCAGTGTTGCGTCGTCCGGGACACCGCAAGAGACCCAGTACTTC; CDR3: CSVASSGTPQETQYF
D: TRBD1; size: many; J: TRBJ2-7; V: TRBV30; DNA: TGTGCCTGGAGTGTACTCCCGGACAGGACCTACGAGCAGTACTTC; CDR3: CAWSVLPDRTYEQYF
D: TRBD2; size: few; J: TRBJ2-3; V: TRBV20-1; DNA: TGCTCGACTAGCGGGGGAGATACGCAGTATTTT; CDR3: CSTSGGDTQYF
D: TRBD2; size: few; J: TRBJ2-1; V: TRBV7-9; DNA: TGTGCCAGCAGCTTGGGAAGCGGGGCCAGCTCCTACAATGAGCAGTTCTTC; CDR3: CASSLGSGASSYNEQFF
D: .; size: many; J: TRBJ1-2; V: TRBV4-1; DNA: TGCGCCAGCAGGGGGGCAGATCGAGACTCGGTCTATGGCTACACCTTC; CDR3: CASRGADRDSVYGYTF
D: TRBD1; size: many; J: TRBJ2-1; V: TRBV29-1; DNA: TGCAGCGTTGAAGCTATAATTGGACAGGGATCCTACAATGAGCAGTTCTTC; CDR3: CSVEAIIGQGSYNEQFF
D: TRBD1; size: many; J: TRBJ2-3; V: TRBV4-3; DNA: TGCGCCAGCAGCCAAGGCGGGACAGGGGGTACAGATACGCAGTATTTT; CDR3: CASSQGGTGGTDTQYF
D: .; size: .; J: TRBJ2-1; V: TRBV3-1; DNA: TGTGCCAGCAGCCAAGAAGGGGTAGGTGTCGGTCAGCAGTTCTTC; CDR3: CASSQEGVGVGQQFF
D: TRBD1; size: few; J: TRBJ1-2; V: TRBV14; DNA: TGTGCCAGCAGCCGCCTGGGGGACAGGGGCTCTTCCTATGGCTACACCTTC; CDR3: CASSRLGDRGSSYGYTF
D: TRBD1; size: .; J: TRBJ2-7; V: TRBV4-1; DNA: TGCGCCAGCAGCCAATTCCCGGGACAGGTCACCGAGCAGTACTTC; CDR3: CASSQFPGQVTEQYF
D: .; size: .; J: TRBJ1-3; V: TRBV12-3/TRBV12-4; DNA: TGTGCCAGCAGTCCTAACAAAGGGCCTTTCCTTGGAAACACCATATATTTT; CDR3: CASSPNKGPFLGNTIYF
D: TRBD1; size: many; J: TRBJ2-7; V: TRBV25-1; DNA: TGTGCCAGCAGCCGGGACAGGAGAGAGCAGTACTTC; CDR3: CASSRDRREQYF
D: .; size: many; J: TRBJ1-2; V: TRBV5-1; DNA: TGCGCCAGCCGCCCCGGTTCCACTTGGGGCTACACCTTC; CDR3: CASRPGSTWGYTF
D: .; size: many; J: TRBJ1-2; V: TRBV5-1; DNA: TGCGCCAGCACCCGGCGGCAGGGAGGTGGCTACACCTTC; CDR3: CASTRRQGGGYTF
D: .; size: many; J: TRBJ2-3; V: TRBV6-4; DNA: TGTGCCAGCAGTGCGGGGAGCACAGATACGCAGTATTTT; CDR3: CASSAGSTDTQYF
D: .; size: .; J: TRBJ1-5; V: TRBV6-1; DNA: TGTGCCAGCAGTCGCGACAGGTTTTCGAATCAGCCCCAGCATTTT; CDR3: CASSRDRFSNQPQHF
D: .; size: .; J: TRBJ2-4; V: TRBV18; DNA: TGTGCCAGCTCAGCGGAAGGGGGAATCCTAGCCAAAAACATTCAGTACTTC; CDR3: CASSAEGGILAKNIQYF
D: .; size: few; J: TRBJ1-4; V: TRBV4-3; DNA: TGCGCCAGCAGCAGAGAGAAGGGGTGGGGGGCAACTAGGGAAAAACTGTTTTTT; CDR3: CASSREKGWGATREKLFF
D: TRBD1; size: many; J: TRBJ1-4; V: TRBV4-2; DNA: TGTGCCAGCAGCCAAGTTGGTGCAGGGGGGGAAAAACTGTTTTTT; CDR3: CASSQVGAGGEKLFF
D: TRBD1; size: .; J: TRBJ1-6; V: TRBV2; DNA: TGTGCCAGCAGCGCCTGGACAGGGGGAAATTCACCCCTCCACTTT; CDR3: CASSAWTGGNSPLHF
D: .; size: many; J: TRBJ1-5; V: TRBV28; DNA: TGTGCCAGCAGTAGAAGGCAGCCCCTTTCTAATCAGCCCCAGCATTTT; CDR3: CASSRRQPLSNQPQHF
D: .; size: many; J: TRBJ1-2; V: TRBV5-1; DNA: TGCGCCAGCGCAGATCGTAACTATGGCTACACCTTC; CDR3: CASADRNYGYTF
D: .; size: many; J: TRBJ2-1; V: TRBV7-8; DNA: TGTGCCAGCAGCTTACGGGGGGGACAGGGTTATGAGCAGTTCTTC; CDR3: CASSLRGGQGYEQFF
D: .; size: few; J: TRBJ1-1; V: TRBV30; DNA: TGTGCCTGGAGCATCGGCGACACTGAAGCTTTCTTT; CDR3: CAWSIGDTEAFF
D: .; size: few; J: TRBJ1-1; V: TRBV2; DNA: TGTGCCAGTTACAAGAACACTGAAGCTTTCTTT; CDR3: CASYKNTEAFF
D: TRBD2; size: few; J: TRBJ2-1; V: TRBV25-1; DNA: TGTGCCAGTTCGGGGGGGCTAAACAATGAGCAGTTCTTC; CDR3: CASSGGLNNEQFF
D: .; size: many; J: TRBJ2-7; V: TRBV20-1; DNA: TGCAGTGTAAAGGGGACGTACGAGCAGTACTTC; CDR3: CSVKGTYEQYF
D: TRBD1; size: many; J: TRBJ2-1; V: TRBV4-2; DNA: TGTGCCAGCAGCCAAGGCCTCGGGGACAGCGCTTACAATGAGCAGTTCTTC; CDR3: CASSQGLGDSAYNEQFF
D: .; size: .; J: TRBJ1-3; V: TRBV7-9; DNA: TGTGCCAGCAGCCGTTCGGGGGCTGGAAACACCATATATTTT; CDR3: CASSRSGAGNTIYF
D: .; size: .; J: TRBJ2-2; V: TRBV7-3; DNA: TGTGCCAGCAGGATTGCGGCCGGGGAGCTGTTTTTT; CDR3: CASRIAAGELFF
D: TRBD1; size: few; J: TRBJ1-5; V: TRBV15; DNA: TGTGCCACCAGCAGTCTGGGACAGGAGTCCTCGTTGACTCAGCCCCAGCATTTT; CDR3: CATSSLGQESSLTQPQHF
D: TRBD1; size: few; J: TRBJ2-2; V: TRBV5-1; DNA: TGCGCCAGCACCTCAACGGGGACAGGGGTCACCGGGGAGCTGTTTTTT; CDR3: CASTSTGTGVTGELFF
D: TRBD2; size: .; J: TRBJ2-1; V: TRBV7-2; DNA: TGTGCCAGCAGCGCGGGACTAGTCTCCGATGAGCAGTTCTTC; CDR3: CASSAGLVSDEQFF
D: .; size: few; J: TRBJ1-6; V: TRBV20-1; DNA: TGCAGTGCTAGGGAGGACAATTATTCACCCCTCCACTTT; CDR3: CSAREDNYSPLHF
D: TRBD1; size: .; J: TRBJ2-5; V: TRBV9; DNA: TGTGCCAGCAGCGAGGGGACAGGAGAGACCCAGTACTTC; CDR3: CASSEGTGETQYF
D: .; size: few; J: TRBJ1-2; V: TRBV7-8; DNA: TGTGCCAGCAGCTTAAAGTCGTACGGGGCTAACTATGGCTACACCTTC; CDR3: CASSLKSYGANYGYTF
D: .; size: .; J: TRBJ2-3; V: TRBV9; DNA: TGTGCCAGCAGCGAAAGCGGAGGCACAGATACGCAGTATTTT; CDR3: CASSESGGTDTQYF
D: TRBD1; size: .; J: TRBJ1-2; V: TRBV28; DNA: TGTGCCAGCAGTCCTGGGGACAGGGAACTTGATGGCTACACCTTC; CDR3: CASSPGDRELDGYTF
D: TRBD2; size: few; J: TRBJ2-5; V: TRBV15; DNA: TGTGCCACCAGCAGAGAGATACTGAGACTAGCGGGTACTCAAGAGACCCAGTACTTC; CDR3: CATSREILRLAGTQETQYF
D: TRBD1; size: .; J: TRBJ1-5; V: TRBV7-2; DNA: TGTGCCAGCAGCCCCCATGGGACAGGGGTTAATCAGCCCCAGCATTTT; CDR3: CASSPHGTGVNQPQHF
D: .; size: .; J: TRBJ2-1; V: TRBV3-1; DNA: TGTGCCAGCAGCCTAGGCGGGCCTCTCTACAATGAGCAGTTCTTC; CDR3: CASSLGGPLYNEQFF
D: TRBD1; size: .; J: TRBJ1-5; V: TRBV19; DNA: TGTGCCAGTAGGTATGAGGGGGCCCTCAATCAGCCCCAGCATTTT; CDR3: CASRYEGALNQPQHF
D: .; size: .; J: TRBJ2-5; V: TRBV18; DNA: TGTGCCAGCTCCTCTATATTAGCCGAAGAGACCCAGTACTTC; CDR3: CASSSILAEETQYF
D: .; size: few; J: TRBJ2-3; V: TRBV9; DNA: TGTGCCAGCGACCGAGACGGTGGGCCAGATACGCAGTATTTT; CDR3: CASDRDGGPDTQYF
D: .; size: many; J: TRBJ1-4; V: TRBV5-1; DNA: TGCGCCAGCAGCTACTTGGGGGTGTCGCGGGAAAAACTGTTTTTT; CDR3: CASSYLGVSREKLFF
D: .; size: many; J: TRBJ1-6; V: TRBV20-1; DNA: TGCAGTGCTAGTCCAGATAATTCACCCCTCCACTTT; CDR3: CSASPDNSPLHF
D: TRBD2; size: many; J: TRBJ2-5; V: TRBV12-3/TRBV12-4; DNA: TGTGCCAGCAGTTTCTCACCAGCGGGGGGTCAAGAGACCCAGTACTTC; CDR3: CASSFSPAGGQETQYF
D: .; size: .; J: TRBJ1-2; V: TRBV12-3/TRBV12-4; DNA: TGTGCCAGCACTCTCACCGGCGCCTATGGCTACACCTTC; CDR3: CASTLTGAYGYTF